The T cell receptor (beta chain) described here comes from a study of blood T cell repertoires in COVID-19. Turning to the study itself: PBMCs, B-cell-depleted T cells, or T cells provided the cDNA or gDNA that made up the material.

V shed 3 bases and J shed 8 bases, with 14 bases lying between them. The CDR3 consists of 15 residues. Germline CDR1 SGHAT, CDR2 FQNNGV. Under the authors' procedure: Researchers report that nucleated cell counts were estimated from reference gene primer amplification. Assay used: immunoSEQ multiplex PCR; TCRdb lists only in-frame clones, some missing. V and J calls and clone size are copied from that table; D and trimming were computed from the DNA. There are under 65,000 clones in the sample; around nine tenths occur only once, and around a tenth lies in the top ten. The chain recombines TRBV11-2 with TRBJ1-6; no clear D gene. The TCR comes from a woman of 80 years or more with active COVID-19. The sequenced material came from peripheral blood. The CDR3 is CASSFQSQTDSPLHF. DNA of the CDR3: TGTGCCAGCAGCTTTCAGAGCCAGACTGATTCACCCCTCCACTTT.